The 20 T cell receptor beta chains presented below share a single source sample, sequenced in a study of shared clonotypes between healthy human individuals. Using immunoSEQ multiplex PCR, the repertoire was profiled, and TCRdb retains in-frame clones only, with some absent. The data contain a few hundred thousand clones, around 81% of them singletons. Sequenced sample: PBMCs. The source is a middle-aged woman in good health. Some clones in this sample may be carry-over from other donors' samples.

V and J are TRBV6-1 and TRBJ2-1, with 12 nucleotides matching TRBD2. The CDR3 extends over 15 amino acids. Trimming at V came to 6 bases and at J to 3 bases, leaving 3 bases not matched to a gene. The V gene's germline CDR1 is MNHNS and CDR2 SASEGT. The CDR3 spells CASRLAGGLYNEQFF. In DNA form, the CDR3 reads TGTGCCAGCAGACTAGCGGGAGGCCTCTACAATGAGCAGTTCTTC.

As to this clone: It differs at one base from a far larger clone, so likely a read error. In this CDR3 the conserved last residue, phenylalanine or tryptophan, is missing, so a read error is likely. J is TRBJ2-7 and V is TRBV5-1, with no clear D. The CDR3 has 13 residues. The ends were cut back, 8 bases at V and 0 bases at J, with 12 bases in the middle. CDR1 is SGHRS, CDR2 YFSETQ, per germline. The CDR3 loop reads CASSAEISYEQYL. The CDR3 nucleotides read TGCGCCAGTTCGGCGGAGATCTCCTACGAGCAGTACCTC.

V and J are TRBV13 and TRBJ2-1, with 7 bases matching TRBD2. CDR1 is PRHDT, CDR2 FYEKMQ, per germline (reference sequence). Trimming removed 1 base from V and 3 bases from J; junction bases left unmatched: 9. This CDR3 is built from 17 residues. The DNA for the CDR3 is TGTGCCAGCAGCTTAGACGGTTGGGGGGGAGACTACAATGAGCAGTTCTTC. Its protein is CASSLDGWGGDYNEQFF.

This clone was seen many times. The CDR3 region is CASSYSTTGVEAFF. The CDR3 DNA is TGTGCCAGCAGTTACTCGACAACTGGGGTCGAAGCTTTCTTT. The chain carries TRBV6-5 and TRBJ1-1; D unclear. Trimming stripped 0 bases from V and 8 bases from J, with 13 bases between. The germline V gene encodes CDR1 MNHEY and CDR2 SVGAGI. CDR3 length: 14 amino acids.

This clone came up once. The chain couples TRBV7-9 to TRBJ2-3; no firm D call. In germline, CDR1 is SEHNR, CDR2 FQNEAQ (reference sequence). The CDR3 is 14 amino acids. Trimming removed 8 bases at V and 0 bases at J, with 12 bases between. The chain's CDR3 is CASSPGSSTDTQYF. CDR3 sequence (DNA): TGTGCCAGCTCCCCTGGCAGCAGCACAGATACGCAGTATTTT. The full variable domain, completed using reference TRBV7-9 and TRBJ2-3, is DTGVSQNPRHKITKRGQNVTFRCDPISEHNRLYWYRQTLGQGPEFLTYFQNEAQLEKSRLLSDRFSAERPKGSFSTLEIQRTEQGDSAMYLCASSPGSSTDTQYFGPGTRLTVL.

This chain uses TRBV19 with TRBJ1-1; D uncertain. Germline CDR1 LNHDA, CDR2 SQIVND (reference sequence). The CDR3 has 14 residues. The V end lost 6 bases, the J end lost 10 bases, and 21 bases lay between the germline ends. CDR3 protein: CASSPGQIWTRAFF. The CDR3 nucleotides read TGTGCCAGTAGCCCGGGCCAGATTTGGACCAGAGCTTTCTTT.

Only a few counts were recorded for this clone. The CDR3 coding sequence is TGTGCCTGGAGCCTAGGGTCTGAAGAGACCCAGTACTTC. Translated: CAWSLGSEETQYF. V is TRBV30 and J is TRBJ2-5; D remains unclear. Trimming shortened V by 3 bases and J by 3 bases, and 11 bases separated the two germline ends. Per the germline V gene, CDR1 is GTSNPN and CDR2 is SVGIG (reference sequence). This CDR3 is 13 amino acids long.

V usage is TRBV28 and J usage is TRBJ1-2, with D hard to call. This CDR3 has 12 residues. Germline assignment: CDR1 MDHEN and CDR2 SYDVKM. V was cut by 2 bases and J by 8 bases, with 9 bases left in between. The CDR3 spells CASSLGVVGYTF. The CDR3 coding sequence is TGTGCCAGCAGTTTAGGGGTGGTAGGCTACACCTTC.

The V call is TRBV15, the J call TRBJ1-1; D is unresolved. This CDR3 has 15 residues. Germline V gene data show CDR1 as LNHNV and CDR2 as YYDKDF (reference sequence). V was shortened by 3 bases and J by 5 bases, with 16 bases between the two germline ends. The CDR3 DNA is TGTGCCACCAGCAGGGTATTAGGCCCGGGAACTGAAGCTTTCTTT. Its translation: CATSRVLGPGTEAFF.

This clone was observed a single time. The J gene is TRBJ1-3, the V gene TRBV7-9; 7 bases map to TRBD1. The ends lost 5 bases at V and 0 bases at J; junction bases unmatched: 13. The CDR3 contains 18 residues. The germline gives CDR1 SEHNR, CDR2 FQNEAQ (reference sequence). In DNA, the CDR3 is TGTGCCAGCAGCCCCACTTCGTCCCGGGACAGCTCTGGAAACACCATATATTTT. Amino acid sequence: CASSPTSSRDSSGNTIYF.

The rearrangement links TRBV7-9 to TRBJ2-3; unclear D gene. Germline V gives CDR1 SEHNR, CDR2 FQNEAQ (reference sequence). Trimming removed 6 bases at V and 7 bases at J, with 11 bases between. The CDR3 consists of 12 residues. The CDR3 DNA follows: TGTGCCAGCAGTGTAACAGAAAATACGCAGTATTTT. Encoded protein: CASSVTENTQYF.

This rearrangement joins TRBV19 to TRBJ2-1; 16 nucleotides match TRBD2. Trimming cost V 10 bases and J 8 bases; bases outside gene matches: 5. Germline V lookup: CDR1 LNHDA, CDR2 SQIVND (reference sequence). The CDR3 is 14 amino acids. The CDR3 sequence is CATKGLAGGYEQFF. The CDR3 bases are TGTGCCACCAAGGGACTAGCGGGAGGGTATGAGCAGTTCTTC.

Regarding this clone: A read error may produce the germline difference seen at one junction end. The chain couples TRBV30 to TRBJ2-5; D might be TRBD1 or TRBD2, each matching 5 bases. Germline V gives CDR1 GTSNPN, CDR2 SVGIG (reference sequence). The CDR3 sequence is 13 residues long. The CDR3 spells CAWSVGVQEAQYF. CDR3 nucleotides: TGTGCCTGGAGTGTGGGGGTCCAAGAGGCCCAGTACTTC. The full variable domain, with the rest looked up from reference TRBV30 and TRBJ2-5, is SQTIHQWPATLVQPVGSPLSLECTVEGTSNPNLYWYRQAAGRGLQLLFYSVGIGQISSEVPQNLSASRPQDRQFILSSKKLLLSDSGFYLCAWSVGVQEAQYFGPGTRLLVL.

The J gene is TRBJ1-2, the V gene TRBV9; D is unclear. This CDR3 contains 12 residues. Trimming stripped 3 bases from V and 7 bases from J, with 10 bases between. Germline CDR1 reads SGDLS; CDR2 reads YYNGEE. CDR3 bases: TGTGCCAGCAGCGGGGCAGCCCCTGGCTACACCTTC. It specifies CASSGAAPGYTF. Supplemented by reference TRBV9 and TRBJ1-2, the full variable domain reads DSGVTQTPKHLITATGQRVTLRCSPRSGDLSVYWYQQSLDQGLQFLIQYYNGEERAKGNILERFSAQQFPDLHSELNLSSLELGDSALYFCASSGAAPGYTFGSGTRLTVV.

This sequence joins TRBV11-1 and TRBJ2-7; D remains ambiguous. This CDR3 has 13 residues. V was pared by 7 bases and J by 0 bases, with 10 bases between. CDR1 SGHAT and CDR2 FQDESV come from the germline V gene (reference sequence). The CDR3 nucleotides read TGTGCCAGCACCACGGGTGCCTCCTACGAGCAGTACTTC. It translates to CASTTGASYEQYF.

The rearrangement joins TRBV23-1 to TRBJ2-2; possibly TRBD2 for D (6 bases). TRBV23-1 is an ORF for which the function is uncertain. The CDR3 totals 18 residues. The V and J ends lost 6 bases and 7 bases respectively, with 27 bases between them. The CDR3 reads CASSPVKAAGSGVGELFF. The CDR3 bases are TGCGCCAGCAGCCCAGTCAAGGCGGCGGGATCCGGGGTCGGGGAGCTGTTTTTT.

This clone came up many times. Distinct nucleotide sequences in the sample also encode this CDR3. This CDR3 reads CASSLASTNEQYF. The CDR3 DNA reads as TGCGCCAGCAGCTTGGCCAGTACCAACGAGCAGTACTTC. The rearrangement uses TRBV5-1 and TRBJ2-7; D remains ambiguous. Trimming removed 0 bases from V and 5 bases from J, with 9 bases in between. CDR3 length: 13 residues. CDR1 is SGHRS, CDR2 YFSETQ, per germline. The entire variable domain, with the rest obtained from reference TRBV5-1 and TRBJ2-7, is as follows: KAGVTQTPRYLIKTRGQQVTLSCSPISGHRSVSWYQQTPGQGLQFLFEYFSETQRNKGNFPGRFSGRQFSNSRSEMNVSTLELGDSALYLCASSLASTNEQYFGPGTRLTVT.

The chain uses TRBV6-5 and TRBJ1-2, with D perhaps TRBD1 (6 bases). CDR3 length: 16 amino acids. The germline V and J ends were trimmed by 1 base and 2 bases, with 14 bases remaining between them. CDR1 is MNHEY and CDR2 is SVGAGI in the germline V gene. The DNA for the CDR3 is TGTGCCAGCAGTTACTTAGGCCAAACAGGGAACTATGGCTACACCTTC. It specifies CASSYLGQTGNYGYTF.

This clone was counted a single time. The CDR3 region is CASSLMRGSGELFF. CDR3 sequence (DNA): TGTGCCAGCAGCCTAATGAGGGGGTCCGGGGAGCTGTTTTTT. The gene calls are TRBV7-9 and TRBJ2-2; weak D call: TRBD1 (6 bases). This CDR3 is built from 14 residues. Germline V lookup: CDR1 SEHNR, CDR2 FQNEAQ (reference sequence). Deletions cut 5 bases from V and 6 bases from J, with 13 bases between.

On this clone: It differs at one base from a far larger clone, so likely a read error. CDR3 nucleotide sequence: TGTGCCAGCAGCTTAGTGGGGAACACCGGGGAGCTGTTTTTT. It codes for CASSLVGNTGELFF. The chain has TRBV11-3 and TRBJ2-2; D remains ambiguous. Germline values: CDR1 SGHNT, CDR2 YENEEA. Trimming removed 1 base from V and 1 base from J, with 4 bases in between. The CDR3 is 14 amino acids.